The clone carrying this T cell receptor (beta chain) was found once. Its specificity is not known. Sequencing used immunoSEQ multiplex PCR; TCRdb keeps in-frame clones, though not all of them. The sample records roughly 35,000 clones, roughly four fifths being singletons. The data were taken from a study of OX40 agonist ivuxolimab in advanced cancers. Study at large: Two patients with cutaneous melanoma and one with hepatocellular carcinoma, three in total, showed partial responses. Regarding the study as a whole: There was clonal expansion of CD4+ and CD8+ blood T cells by week 6 at 0.1 to 3.0 mg/kg. Relatively little clonal expansion, among the lowest observed, appeared in partial responders at 0.1-3.0 mg/kg. CD8+ T cells showed, on average, more clonal expansion than CD4+ cells.

The V and J ends lost 4 bases and 3 bases respectively, with 9 bases between them. The CDR3 spans 13 residues. CDR1 and CDR2 (germline): ENHRY, SYGVKD. The input for sequencing was CD4+ or CD8+ T cells sorted from blood, taken in a trial of the OX40 agonist ivuxolimab. This receptor was obtained from an adult with an advanced solid tumor such as melanoma, head and neck, liver or kidney cancer. The chain uses TRBV10-3 and TRBJ2-5; the D call may be TRBD1 or TRBD2 (5 bases each). The CDR3 sequence: CAISVVGEETQYF. The CDR3 DNA is TGTGCCATCAGTGTTGTGGGGGAAGAGACCCAGTACTTC.